These 32 T cell receptor beta chains were all obtained from the same sample, sequenced in a study of blood T cell repertoires in COVID-19. Sequencing was performed with immunoSEQ multiplex PCR; in TCRdb, only in-frame clones are kept and a portion is missing. This table holds under 250,000 clones, 85% found once. The sequencing input was peripheral blood. These receptors were collected from a man aged 50-60 years who had recovered from COVID-19.

This chain uses TRBV2 with TRBJ2-7; D is possibly TRBD2 (5 bases). The CDR3 runs 15 residues. V was shortened by 0 bases and J by 2 bases, with 11 bases between the two germline ends. Germline V CDR1 and CDR2: SNHLY, FYNNEI. The DNA of the CDR3 is TGTGCCAGCAGTGAAGCACTGGGTAGCGCCTACGAGCAGTACTTC. Translating gives CASSEALGSAYEQYF.

This chain uses TRBV19 with TRBJ2-3, with 7 positions matching TRBD1. V dropped 6 bases and J dropped 2; count of bases not matched to a gene: 5. The CDR3 contains 14 residues. Germline V CDR1 and CDR2: LNHDA, SQIVND (reference sequence). CDR3 bases: TGTGCCAGTAGCGTGACAGGGACCACAGATACGCAGTATTTT. It codes for CASSVTGTTDTQYF.

Concerning this clone: A much larger clone sits a single nucleotide away, making a read error possible. The rearrangement joins TRBV7-9 to TRBJ1-1; 7 nucleotides line up with TRBD1. The junction had 2 bases not matched to a gene; V was cut back by 6 bases and J by 1 base. This CDR3 is built from 13 residues. Germline V gives CDR1 SEHNR, CDR2 FQNEAQ (reference sequence). The CDR3 spells CASRGTENTEAFF. As DNA, the CDR3 is TGTGCCAGCAGAGGGACAGAGAACACTGAAGCTTTCTTT.

The chain joins TRBV27 to TRBJ2-1, with D possibly TRBD2 on 6 matching bases. The CDR3 covers 14 residues. CDR1 is MNHEY and CDR2 is SMNVEV in the germline V gene (reference sequence). Trimming pared 3 bases from V and 8 bases from J, leaving 14 bases between. CDR3 nucleotide sequence: TGTGCCAGCAGTTTTGCGGGATCCCTAGATGAGCAGTTCTTC. Encoded protein: CASSFAGSLDEQFF.

The rearrangement links TRBV27 to TRBJ2-1; TRBD2 agrees at 8 bases. The CDR3 spans 16 residues. CDR1 MNHEY and CDR2 SMNVEV come from the germline V gene (reference sequence). Trimming removed 0 bases from V and 9 bases from J; junction bases left unmatched: 10. DNA for the CDR3: TGTGCCAGCAGTTTATCTGCGGGAGGCGCTGTAGGTGAGCAGTTCTTC. Protein product: CASSLSAGGAVGEQFF.

In nucleotides, the CDR3 is TGTGCCAGCAGTACAACAGGGGCCTCCTACGAGCAGTACTTC. Amino acid sequence: CASSTTGASYEQYF. The J gene is TRBJ2-7, the V gene TRBV6-5, with 7 bases fitting TRBD1. The CDR3 extends over 14 amino acids. V trimming: 5 bases; J trimming: 0 bases; junction bases outside the gene matches: 4. Germline CDR1 MNHEY, CDR2 SVGAGI.

V usage is TRBV19 and J usage is TRBJ2-2; 16 bases map to TRBD2. This CDR3 contains 17 residues. The germline gives CDR1 LNHDA, CDR2 SQIVND (reference sequence). V dropped 3 bases and J dropped 7; count of bases not matched to a gene: 5. For the CDR3, the DNA is TGTGCCAGTAGTATCTCCGGGACTAGCGGGAGGGGCGGGGAGCTGTTTTTT. This codes for CASSISGTSGRGGELFF.

This chain uses TRBV5-5 with TRBJ2-1; TRBD1 aligns across 7 bases. The V gene's germline CDR1 is SGHKS and CDR2 YYEKEE (reference sequence). V lost 5 bases and J lost 8; bases outside the gene matches: 19. The CDR3 is made up of 17 amino acids. The CDR3 region is CASSILSPGTVGHEQFF. The CDR3, as DNA: TGTGCCAGCAGTATACTCAGCCCGGGGACAGTGGGGCATGAGCAGTTCTTC.

The chain employs TRBV9 and TRBJ1-6, with D hard to call. The CDR3 runs to 15 residues. Germline values: CDR1 SGDLS, CDR2 YYNGEE. V lost 0 bases and J 9 bases, leaving 13 bases between the germline ends. Here the CDR3 reads CASSVALEGFSPLHF. For the CDR3, the DNA is TGTGCCAGCAGCGTAGCGTTGGAGGGCTTTTCACCCCTCCACTTT.

The gene calls are TRBV5-4 and TRBJ1-1; tentative D call: TRBD1 (5 bases). The ends were cut back, 5 bases at V and 1 base at J, with 9 bases in the middle. This CDR3 is built from 13 residues. Germline V gene data show CDR1 as SGHNT and CDR2 as YYREEE (reference sequence). The CDR3 DNA reads as TGTGCCAGCAGTGGACATTCGAACACTGAAGCTTTCTTT. Its translation: CASSGHSNTEAFF. The whole variable domain, remainder taken from reference TRBV5-4 and TRBJ1-1, is ETGVTQSPTHLIKTRGQQVTLRCSSQSGHNTVSWYQQALGQGPQFIFQYYREEENGRGNFPPRFSGLQFPNYSSELNVNALELDDSALYLCASSGHSNTEAFFGQGTRLTVV.

Only one count was recorded for this clone. J is TRBJ1-1 and V is TRBV2, with D perhaps TRBD1 (5 bases). This CDR3 has 11 residues. Trimming left V 8 bases short and J 8 bases short, with 12 bases between. CDR1 and CDR2 (germline): SNHLY, FYNNEI. Written as DNA, the CDR3 is TGTGCCAGCGCACAGGACGTAGAAGCTTTCTTT. Protein product: CASAQDVEAFF.

The chain combines TRBV18 with TRBJ1-5; 7 bases are a match to TRBD1. This CDR3 has 14 amino acids. Germline loops: CDR1 KGHSH, CDR2 LQKENI. The ends lost 4 bases at V and 3 bases at J; junction bases unmatched: 3. In nucleotides, the CDR3 is TGTGCCAGCTCACAACAGGGGAACAATCAGCCCCAGCATTTT. This codes for CASSQQGNNQPQHF.

Only one count was recorded for this clone. The chain couples TRBV24-1 to TRBJ2-3; maybe TRBD1 (6 bases). CDR3 size: 14 residues. Between the trimmed V and J ends, which lost 9 bases and 2 bases, there was a span of 14 bases. The germline gives CDR1 KGHDR, CDR2 SFDVKD. The CDR3 DNA reads as TGTGCCACCGGGACACGGGGTCCCACAGATACGCAGTATTTT. Amino acid sequence: CATGTRGPTDTQYF.

The J gene is TRBJ1-1, the V gene TRBV27; 8 bases match TRBD1. The CDR3 has 14 amino acids. CDR1 is MNHEY and CDR2 is SMNVEV in the germline V gene (reference sequence). The V segment lost 6 bases and the J segment 4 bases; nucleotides outside the gene matches: 7. The CDR3 loop reads CASSRDRRGTEAFF. Here the CDR3 DNA reads TGTGCCAGCAGCCGGGACAGGCGGGGCACTGAAGCTTTCTTT.

This chain uses TRBV28 with TRBJ2-5; 14 positions agree with TRBD2. Looked up from germline, CDR1 is MDHEN and CDR2 is SYDVKM. The junction had 12 bases not matched to a gene; V was cut back by 4 bases and J by 5 bases. The CDR3 loop spans 18 amino acids. The CDR3 DNA is TGTGCCAGCAGTTCCCTAAAGACTAGCGGGAGGGCTGGGGAGACCCAGTACTTC. This gives the protein CASSSLKTSGRAGETQYF.

The V call is TRBV6-5, the J call TRBJ2-7; maybe TRBD1 (5 bases). Germline V CDR1 and CDR2: MNHEY, SVGAGI. V dropped 2 bases and J dropped 7 bases, with 12 bases sitting between them. The CDR3 is 13 residues long. The chain's CDR3 is CASSYGTGLEQYF. For the CDR3, the DNA is TGTGCCAGCAGTTACGGTACAGGTTTAGAGCAGTACTTC.

This sequence joins TRBV6-2 or TRBV6-3 and TRBJ2-3; TRBD2 matches at 12 bases. Germline CDR1 is MNHEY and CDR2 is SVGEGT. With 5 bases clipped from V and 0 bases from J, the junction kept 3 bases outside the gene matches. CDR3 length: 16 residues. The CDR3, as DNA: TGTGCCAGCAGTCAAGGACTAGCGGGAAGCACAGATACGCAGTATTTT. This encodes CASSQGLAGSTDTQYF.

Written as DNA, the CDR3 is TGTGCCAGTTATCCCGTGGGGATCCTTGGAGGAAAACTGTTTTTT. This encodes CASYPVGILGGKLFF. The chain carries TRBV6-5 and TRBJ1-4; D not resolved. Germline V gene sequence: CDR1 MNHEY, CDR2 SVGAGI. This CDR3 has 15 residues. Between the trimmed V and J ends, which lost 9 bases and 10 bases, there was a span of 24 bases.

V usage is TRBV6-5 and J usage is TRBJ1-1; D ambiguous. This CDR3 region has 15 residues. V shed 8 bases and J shed 6 bases, with 22 bases lying between them. From germline, CDR1 is MNHEY and CDR2 SVGAGI. As DNA, the CDR3 is TGTGCCAGCCTACCGACATACTCGAGGAGGGCTGAAGCTTTCTTT. Amino acid sequence: CASLPTYSRRAEAFF.

This clone was picked up a small number of times. The rearrangement joins TRBV18 to TRBJ2-7; 9 bases are shared with TRBD2. V shed 1 base and J 5 bases; nucleotides not matched to a gene: 12. CDR1 and CDR2 from the germline V gene are KGHSH and LQKENI. The CDR3 runs 17 residues. The DNA of the CDR3 is TGTGCCAGCTCACCACGGGACAGTAGCGGGAGAAGGAACGAGCAGTACTTC. Translating gives CASSPRDSSGRRNEQYF.

This clone was detected only once. The gene calls are TRBV6-2 or TRBV6-3 and TRBJ2-1, with 12 bases aligning to TRBD2. The CDR3 length is 15 residues. The germline gives CDR1 MNHEY, CDR2 SVGEGT. V lost 5 bases and J lost 5; bases outside the gene matches: 4. This CDR3 is CASSLTSGSHNEQFF. In DNA form, the CDR3 reads TGTGCCAGCAGTCTGACTAGCGGGAGTCACAATGAGCAGTTCTTC.

The chain carries TRBV7-8 and TRBJ2-3; TRBD2 matches 8 bases. CDR1 and CDR2 from the germline V gene are SGHVS and FQNEAQ. This CDR3 region has 18 residues. The V segment lost 1 base and the J segment 2 bases; nucleotides outside the gene matches: 11. This chain's CDR3 is CASSLEREGLTYTDTQYF. The DNA for the CDR3 is TGTGCCAGCAGCTTAGAACGGGAGGGCCTGACATACACAGATACGCAGTATTTT.

V and J are TRBV9 and TRBJ1-2, with D possibly matching TRBD1 (6 bases). The CDR3 runs 14 residues. V was clipped by 3 bases and J by 8 bases, with 17 bases between them. CDR1 and CDR2 from the germline V gene are SGDLS and YYNGEE. The CDR3 nucleotides read TGTGCCAGCAGCGCTACCCCGGGGGGCGAAGGCTACACCTTC. It codes for CASSATPGGEGYTF.

This chain uses TRBV27 with TRBJ2-3; D not certain. The V gene lost 3 bases and the J gene lost 0 bases, with 7 bases spanning the gap. Germline CDR1 reads MNHEY; CDR2 reads SMNVEV (reference sequence). The CDR3 has 14 amino acids. The CDR3 DNA is TGTGCCAGCAGTTTCGTGTTTAGCACAGATACGCAGTATTTT. This gives the protein CASSFVFSTDTQYF.

V gene TRBV2 combines with J gene TRBJ2-2; TRBD2 matches at 9 bases. CDR1 is SNHLY and CDR2 is FYNNEI in the germline V gene. This CDR3 contains 14 residues. Germline trimming cut 6 bases from V and 7 bases from J; bases unmatched to any gene: 6. The CDR3 region has the DNA TGTGCCAGCAGCCGCGGACTAGCGATCGGGGAGCTGTTTTTT. This encodes CASSRGLAIGELFF.

The J gene is TRBJ2-3, the V gene TRBV18; the match to TRBD2 covers 9 bases. The CDR3 runs 15 residues. J lost 3 bases, V lost 2 bases, and 3 bases had no gene match. The germline gives CDR1 KGHSH, CDR2 LQKENI. Here the CDR3 reads CASSPTSGPTDTQYF. CDR3 coding DNA: TGTGCCAGCTCACCAACTAGCGGGCCTACAGATACGCAGTATTTT. Using reference TRBV18 and TRBJ2-3 for the parts outside the CDR3, the full variable domain is NAGVMQNPRHLVRRRGQEARLRCSPMKGHSHVYWYRQLPEEGLKFMVYLQKENIIDESGMPKERFSAEFPKEGPSILRIQQVVRGDSAAYFCASSPTSGPTDTQYFGPGTRLTVL.

The V and J genes are TRBV19 and TRBJ1-1; D possibly corresponds to TRBD1 (6 bases). V was clipped by 1 base and J by 4 bases, with 10 bases between them. This CDR3 contains 14 residues. Germline assignment: CDR1 LNHDA and CDR2 SQIVND (reference sequence). CDR3 bases: TGTGCCAGTAGTATAGGGTCAGGGGCCACTGAAGCTTTCTTT. Translation: CASSIGSGATEAFF.

The chain joins TRBV29-1 to TRBJ2-1; 15 nucleotides match TRBD2. V lost 6 bases, J lost 9 bases, and 12 bases stayed unmatched. CDR1 and CDR2 from the germline V gene are SQVTM and ANQGSEA. The CDR3 sequence is 16 residues long. CDR3 in DNA: TGCAGCGTGGAGCAATTGGGACTAGCGGGAGGAGTTGAGCAGTTCTTC. It specifies CSVEQLGLAGGVEQFF.

The DNA of the CDR3 is TGTGCCAGCTCACAGGGGGCTATTCAGTACTTC. Its protein is CASSQGAIQYF. V is TRBV18 and J is TRBJ2-4; 7 bases match TRBD1. This CDR3 region has 11 residues. V shed 4 bases and J 10 bases; nucleotides not matched to a gene: 1. Germline V gene lookup returns CDR1 KGHSH and CDR2 LQKENI.

The rearrangement joins TRBV29-1 to TRBJ2-7; D is uncertain. Trimming removed 6 bases at V and 4 bases at J, with 10 bases between. The germline CDR1 and CDR2 sequences are SQVTM and ANQGSEA. The CDR3 sequence is 11 residues long. Here the CDR3 DNA reads TGCAGCGTCTACACCGGGTACGAGCAGTACTTC. Encoded protein: CSVYTGYEQYF.

V is TRBV5-5 and J is TRBJ1-1, with D possibly TRBD1 on 6 matching bases. The CDR3 consists of 17 residues. Germline CDR1 is SGHKS and CDR2 is YYEKEE (reference sequence). The ends were cut back, 4 bases at V and 1 base at J, with 20 bases in the middle. The CDR3 sequence: CASSPTDGRGRNTEAFF. CDR3 nucleotide sequence: TGTGCCAGCAGCCCCACGGATGGCAGGGGACGGAACACTGAAGCTTTCTTT.

This clone came up a few times. V gene TRBV28 combines with J gene TRBJ1-3, with a weak D call TRBD1 (5 bases). Germline V gene sequence: CDR1 MDHEN, CDR2 SYDVKM. Trimming removed 4 bases from V and 0 bases from J, with 10 bases in between. The CDR3 is 15 residues long. The CDR3 protein is CASSWTPTSGNTIYF. The CDR3 DNA reads TGTGCCAGCAGTTGGACACCGACCTCTGGAAACACCATATATTTT.